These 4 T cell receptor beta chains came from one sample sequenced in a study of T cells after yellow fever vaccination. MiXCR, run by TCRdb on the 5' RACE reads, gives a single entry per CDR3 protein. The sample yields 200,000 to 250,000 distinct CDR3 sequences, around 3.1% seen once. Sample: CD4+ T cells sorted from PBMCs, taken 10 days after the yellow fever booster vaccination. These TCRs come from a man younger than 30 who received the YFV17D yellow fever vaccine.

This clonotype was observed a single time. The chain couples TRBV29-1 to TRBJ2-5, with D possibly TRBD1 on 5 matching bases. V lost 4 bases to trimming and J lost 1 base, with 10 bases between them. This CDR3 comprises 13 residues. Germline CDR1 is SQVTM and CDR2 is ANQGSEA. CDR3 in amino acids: CSVVRGLQETQYF. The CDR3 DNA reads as TGCAGCGTTGTAAGGGGTCTCCAAGAGACCCAGTACTTC.

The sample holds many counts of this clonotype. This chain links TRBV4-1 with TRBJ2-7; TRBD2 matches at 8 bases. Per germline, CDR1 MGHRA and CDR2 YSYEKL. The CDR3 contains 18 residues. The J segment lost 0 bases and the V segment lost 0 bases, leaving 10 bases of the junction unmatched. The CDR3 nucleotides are TGCGCCAGCAGCCAAGAGGGAGTGAGCGGGGGCCGCTCCTACGAGCAGTACTTC. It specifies CASSQEGVSGGRSYEQYF.

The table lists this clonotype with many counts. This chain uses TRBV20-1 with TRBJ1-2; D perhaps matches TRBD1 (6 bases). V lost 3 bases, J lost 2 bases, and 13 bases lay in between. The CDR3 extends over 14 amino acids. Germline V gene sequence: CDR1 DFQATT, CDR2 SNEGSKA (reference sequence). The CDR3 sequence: CSASAPGHNYGYTF. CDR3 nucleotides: TGCAGTGCTAGCGCACCGGGACACAACTATGGCTACACCTTC.

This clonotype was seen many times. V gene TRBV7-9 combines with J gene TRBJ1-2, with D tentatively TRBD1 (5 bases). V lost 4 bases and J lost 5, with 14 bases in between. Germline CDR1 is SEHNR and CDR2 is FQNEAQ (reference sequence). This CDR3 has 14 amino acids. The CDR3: CASSSAWGVYGYTF. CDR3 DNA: TGTGCCAGCAGCTCAGCTTGGGGGGTGTATGGCTACACCTTC.